A single TCR beta chain is shown here with its context. As yet, its antigen is unknown. V lost 1 base and J lost 0, with 12 bases in between. The CDR3 is made up of 16 amino acids. Looked up from germline, CDR1 is KGHSH and CDR2 is LQKENI. Viral peptide pool expansion of antigen-specific CD4+ T cells preceded sequencing in the ViraFEST assay. At the end of about ten days of culture, CD4+ T cells were isolated. TCRdb's table, derived via immunoSEQ multiplex PCR, lists solely in-frame clones and lacks some. The sample includes about 8,100 clones, 60% to 75% of them seen just once. This sample is drawn from a study of vaccination effects on CD4 cells after COVID-19. Study-wide background: The participants, recipients of two vaccine doses, got either BNT162b2 or mRNA-1273.

This receptor was taken from a human donor who received a COVID-19 vaccine. Source: CD4+ T cells from PBMCs cultured with HCoV-229E spike peptides, taken before COVID-19 vaccination. The chain has TRBV18 and TRBJ1-2; no definite D call. This CDR3 reads CASSPQFNEANYGYTF. The CDR3 nucleotides are TGTGCCAGCTCACCACAGTTTAATGAAGCTAACTATGGCTACACCTTC.